There are many counts of the clone carrying this TCR beta chain. This sample is drawn from a study of T-cell reconstitution after alpha-beta-depleted transplantation in children. It was with unique molecular identifiers that the TCRbeta library was prepared. TCRdb re-called the PCR reads with MiXCR, one entry per CDR3 protein. The table lists about 110,000 distinct CDR3 sequences, about 9.3% of them singletons. The CDR3 length is 17 residues. With 4 bases clipped from V and 7 bases from J, the junction kept 7 bases outside the gene matches. Per the germline V gene, CDR1 is KGHDR and CDR2 is SFDVKD. The sequences come from PBMCs from the stem cell graft donor, collected from the stem cell graft. The sequence came from a human donor who donated a stem cell graft to a child with acute lymphoblastic leukemia. V and J are TRBV24-1 and TRBJ2-1; TRBD2 agrees at 15 bases. The CDR3 protein is CATSDPGLAGGPNEQFF. For the CDR3, the DNA is TGTGCCACCAGTGACCCCGGACTAGCGGGGGGGCCGAATGAGCAGTTCTTC.